These 29 T cell receptor beta chains were sequenced from one sample in a study of T cell responses to AZD1222 COVID-19 vaccine. Generated by immunoSEQ multiplex PCR, the TCRdb table keeps only in-frame clones and is missing some. The table has roughly 180,000 clones, approximately 94% seen once. Sequencing used peripheral blood, obtained 28 days after the second AZD1222 dose. The receptors were sampled from an adult who received the AZD1222 COVID-19 vaccine.

The chain links TRBV14 to TRBJ2-1, with 8 bases identical to TRBD1. The germline CDR1 and CDR2 sequences are SGHDN and FVKESK. V was pared by 4 bases and J by 8 bases, with 10 bases of the junction left unmatched. The CDR3 loop spans 15 amino acids. The CDR3, as DNA: TGTGCCAGCAGCCGGACAGGGTTAAATTTCTATGAGCAGTTCTTC. This codes for CASSRTGLNFYEQFF.

This clone was recorded once. CDR3 amino acids: CASGVNMRRVKTQYF. As DNA, the CDR3 is TGTGCCAGCGGAGTGAACATGCGCAGGGTGAAGACCCAGTACTTC. The chain combines TRBV6-5 with TRBJ2-5; weak D call: TRBD1 (5 bases). The V gene's germline CDR1 is MNHEY and CDR2 SVGAGI. There are 15 residues in the CDR3. V lost 8 bases to trimming and J lost 6 bases, with 22 bases between them.

This chain uses TRBV18 with TRBJ1-1, with D possibly being TRBD1 (5 bases). The CDR3 is 14 residues long. Trimming took off 3 bases at V and 3 bases at J, with 11 bases between the two ends. Germline CDR1 reads KGHSH; CDR2 reads LQKENI. Here the CDR3 reads CASSPDRGDTEAFF. The CDR3 coding sequence is TGTGCCAGCTCACCCGATCGGGGGGACACTGAAGCTTTCTTT.

This clone came up once. The chain uses TRBV27 and TRBJ1-1; D not certain. Trimming cost V 4 bases and J 4 bases, with 10 bases left between them. CDR1 and CDR2 (germline): MNHEY, SMNVEV (reference sequence). This CDR3 comprises 13 residues. In DNA form, the CDR3 reads TGTGCCAGCAGTTACTCCCCCCTCACTGAAGCTTTCTTT. Protein product: CASSYSPLTEAFF.

The V call is TRBV27, the J call TRBJ2-7; TRBD1 matches 12 bases. Trimming at V came to 6 bases and at J to 4 bases, leaving 7 bases not matched to a gene. The CDR3 has 15 residues. Looked up from germline, CDR1 is MNHEY and CDR2 is SMNVEV (reference sequence). CDR3 region: CASRAGTGGAYEQYF. The CDR3 coding sequence is TGTGCCAGCAGGGCCGGGACAGGGGGCGCATACGAGCAGTACTTC.

This chain uses TRBV19 with TRBJ2-2, with D hard to call. The V and J ends lost 8 bases and 1 base respectively, with 5 bases between them. The CDR3 is 12 residues long. Germline lookup yields CDR1 LNHDA and CDR2 SQIVND (reference sequence). Here the CDR3 reads CASGENTGELFF. The CDR3 region has the DNA TGTGCCAGTGGAGAGAACACCGGGGAGCTGTTTTTT.

CDR3 region: CASSTLVSDEKLFF. As DNA, the CDR3 is TGTGCCAGCAGTACACTTGTGTCGGATGAAAAACTGTTTTTT. V usage is TRBV28 and J usage is TRBJ1-4; D ambiguous. Germline V gene sequence: CDR1 MDHEN, CDR2 SYDVKM. The V end lost 5 bases, the J end lost 6 bases, and 13 bases lay between the germline ends. The CDR3 runs 14 residues.

This clone was observed a single time. The chain links TRBV5-4 to TRBJ2-6, with D hard to call. The germline gives CDR1 SGHNT, CDR2 YYREEE (reference sequence). The length of the CDR3 is 15 residues. The V end was cut by 4 bases, the J end by 1 base, with 9 bases between. The CDR3 sequence is CASSPLGSGANVLTF. The CDR3 coding sequence is TGTGCCAGCAGCCCCTTGGGGTCTGGGGCCAACGTCCTGACTTTC.

This sequence joins TRBV18 and TRBJ2-1; D remains ambiguous. V lost 3 bases, J lost 5 bases, and 8 bases lay in between. CDR1 is KGHSH, CDR2 LQKENI, per germline. CDR3 length equals 13 residues. The CDR3 sequence is CASSPGVNNEQFF. In DNA, the CDR3 is TGTGCCAGCTCACCCGGAGTCAACAATGAGCAGTTCTTC. The variable domain in full, completed from reference TRBV18 and TRBJ2-1, reads NAGVMQNPRHLVRRRGQEARLRCSPMKGHSHVYWYRQLPEEGLKFMVYLQKENIIDESGMPKERFSAEFPKEGPSILRIQQVVRGDSAAYFCASSPGVNNEQFFGPGTRLTVL.

CDR3 in amino acids: CASSQDWTGGGTDTQYF. CDR3 nucleotide sequence: TGCGCCAGCAGCCAAGACTGGACAGGGGGGGGCACAGATACGCAGTATTTT. The rearrangement joins TRBV4-3 to TRBJ2-3; 10 bases are shared with TRBD1. Germline loops: CDR1 LGHNA, CDR2 YSLEER. This CDR3 comprises 17 residues. The J segment lost 1 base and the V segment lost 0 bases, leaving 4 bases of the junction unmatched.

This rearrangement joins TRBV27 to TRBJ2-1; no firm D call. Trimming removed 3 bases at V and 0 bases at J, with 12 bases between. The CDR3 spans 16 residues. The germline V gene has CDR1 MNHEY and CDR2 SMNVEV (reference sequence). The CDR3 bases are TGTGCCAGCAGTTTCGCTTGGAGTAGCTCCTACAATGAGCAGTTCTTC. It encodes CASSFAWSSSYNEQFF.

The chain employs TRBV5-8 and TRBJ2-1; D perhaps matches TRBD1 (5 bases). Germline V lookup: CDR1 SGHTS, CDR2 YDEGEE. The V and J ends lost 1 base and 3 bases respectively, with 11 bases between them. The CDR3 extends over 15 amino acids. The CDR3 coding sequence is TGTGCCAGCAGCTTGATAGGGGATGTCTACAATGAGCAGTTCTTC. Protein sequence: CASSLIGDVYNEQFF.

This clone was picked up one time. This chain uses TRBV5-1 with TRBJ1-1; the D is unclear. The length of the CDR3 is 13 residues. The germline CDR1 and CDR2 sequences are SGHRS and YFSETQ. V shed 4 bases and J shed 4 bases, with 11 bases lying between them. CDR3 region: CASSGEGVTEAFF. The CDR3 DNA is TGCGCCAGCAGCGGGGAGGGCGTCACTGAAGCTTTCTTT. Supplemented by reference TRBV5-1 and TRBJ1-1, the full variable domain reads KAGVTQTPRYLIKTRGQQVTLSCSPISGHRSVSWYQQTPGQGLQFLFEYFSETQRNKGNFPGRFSGRQFSNSRSEMNVSTLELGDSALYLCASSGEGVTEAFFGQGTRLTVV.

The J gene is TRBJ1-2, the V gene TRBV6-2 or TRBV6-3, with no clear D. Trimming cost V 4 bases and J 2 bases, with 5 bases left between them. The CDR3 length is 12 residues. The germline V gene has CDR1 MNHEY and CDR2 SVGEGT. The CDR3 bases are TGTGCCAGCAGTTCGGGGAACTATGGCTACACCTTC. Amino acids: CASSSGNYGYTF.

The CDR3 spells CASSFQDAYEQYF. The DNA for the CDR3 is TGTGCCAGCAGTTTTCAGGACGCCTACGAGCAGTACTTC. This chain uses TRBV12-3 or TRBV12-4 with TRBJ2-7, with D unresolved. With 3 bases removed from V and 2 bases from J, the gap between germline ends came to 8 bases. The CDR3 totals 13 residues.

This rearrangement joins TRBV19 to TRBJ2-5; the match to TRBD1 covers 9 bases. Germline lookup yields CDR1 LNHDA and CDR2 SQIVND (reference sequence). Losses at the gene ends were 4 bases for V and 11 bases for J; bases not matched to a gene: 11. This CDR3 has 14 amino acids. DNA of the CDR3: TGTGCCAGTAGTAGCCGGGACAGGGCCAGGTTTCAGTACTTC. Amino acid sequence: CASSSRDRARFQYF.

In DNA, the CDR3 is TGCGCCAGCAGGTTAGTAGCGGGAGTTCAGCATGAGCAGTTCTTC. It translates to CASRLVAGVQHEQFF. V gene TRBV5-1 combines with J gene TRBJ2-1; 9 bases agree with TRBD2. CDR1 and CDR2 from the germline V gene are SGHRS and YFSETQ. Trimming cost V 5 bases and J 8 bases; bases outside gene matches: 11. The CDR3 contains 15 residues.

J is TRBJ2-5 and V is TRBV2, with D perhaps given as TRBD1 or TRBD2 (5 bases each). V dropped 7 bases and J dropped 2 bases, with 14 bases sitting between them. The germline gives CDR1 SNHLY, CDR2 FYNNEI. This CDR3 has 14 amino acids. CDR3: CASTGTRQQETQYF. DNA of the CDR3: TGTGCCAGCACTGGGACCCGCCAGCAAGAGACCCAGTACTTC.

The chain has TRBV29-1 and TRBJ1-4; D might be TRBD1 (6 bases). Germline assignment: CDR1 SQVTM and CDR2 ANQGSEA. V dropped 3 bases and J dropped 2 bases, with 25 bases sitting between them. This CDR3 has 19 residues. The DNA of the CDR3 is TGCAGCGTTGATATGAGGCGACAGGCGAACTCTAGGACTAATGAAAAACTGTTTTTT. Its translation: CSVDMRRQANSRTNEKLFF.

This clone was seen once. The rearrangement links TRBV7-8 to TRBJ2-7; 9 bases are a match to TRBD2. V was pared by 6 bases and J by 2 bases, with 8 bases of the junction left unmatched. Germline V gene lookup returns CDR1 SGHVS and CDR2 FQNEAQ. The CDR3 extends over 15 amino acids. CDR3 bases: TGTGCCAGCAGTAGTCGGGCGGGAGGGCCCTACGAGCAGTACTTC. Translation: CASSSRAGGPYEQYF.

This rearrangement joins TRBV3-1 (or the pseudogene TRBV3-2) to TRBJ1-2; D call uncertain. Germline-derived CDR1 and CDR2 are LGHDT and YNNKEL (reference sequence). This CDR3 spans 16 amino acids. Trimming stripped 0 bases from V and 5 bases from J, with 16 bases between. CDR3 loop: CASSQEPRLVKYGYTF. The CDR3 DNA is TGTGCCAGCAGCCAAGAGCCCCGTCTGGTTAAGTATGGCTACACCTTC.

The V and J genes are TRBV11-2 and TRBJ2-1, with D unresolved. Trimming removed 5 bases from V and 9 bases from J, with 17 bases in between. CDR1 SGHAT and CDR2 FQNNGV come from the germline V gene. The CDR3 runs to 14 residues. The chain's CDR3 is CASSQTIRVGEQFF. CDR3 nucleotides: TGTGCCAGCAGCCAAACGATTCGGGTCGGTGAGCAGTTCTTC.

The chain has TRBV6-5 and TRBJ1-2; TRBD1 is a possible D gene (5 bases). The CDR3 consists of 14 residues. Trimming shortened V by 6 bases and J by 0 bases, and 11 bases separated the two germline ends. Germline V gene lookup returns CDR1 MNHEY and CDR2 SVGAGI. The CDR3 reads CASRQDRANYGYTF. Written as DNA, the CDR3 is TGTGCCAGCAGACAAGACAGAGCTAACTATGGCTACACCTTC.

The CDR3 loop reads CASSQATLEVRTEAFF. The CDR3 DNA sequence: TGCGCCAGCAGCCAAGCCACCCTGGAAGTTCGGACTGAAGCTTTCTTT. The gene calls are TRBV4-1 and TRBJ1-1; D gene unclear. The CDR3 totals 16 residues. The V gene lost 1 base and the J gene lost 5 bases, with 17 bases spanning the gap. In germline, CDR1 is MGHRA, CDR2 YSYEKL.

The rearrangement uses TRBV12-5 and TRBJ1-1; D not certain. The CDR3 spans 16 residues. CDR1 is LGHNT, CDR2 FRNRAP, per germline. V lost 0 bases and J 7 bases, leaving 18 bases between the germline ends. The CDR3 sequence: CASGLVLGRRGFEAFF. The DNA for the CDR3 is TGTGCTAGTGGTTTGGTATTGGGCAGGCGCGGATTTGAAGCTTTCTTT.

The gene calls are TRBV6-4 and TRBJ2-7; TRBD2 agrees at 10 bases. In germline, CDR1 is MRHNA, CDR2 SNTAGT. V was clipped by 4 bases and J by 4 bases; unmatched bases: 7. The CDR3 consists of 15 residues. CDR3 amino acids: CASSGVAGGPYEQYF. In DNA form, the CDR3 reads TGTGCCAGCAGTGGGGTAGCGGGAGGCCCTTACGAGCAGTACTTC.

This chain connects TRBV2 to TRBJ1-1; D is perhaps TRBD1 (5 bases). Trimming cost V 1 base and J 3 bases, with 15 bases left between them. From germline, CDR1 is SNHLY and CDR2 FYNNEI. The CDR3 is 16 amino acids. In DNA, the CDR3 is TGTGCCAGCAGTGAAGGGATTGCAGGGATGGACACTGAAGCTTTCTTT. It encodes CASSEGIAGMDTEAFF.

The chain has TRBV5-1 and TRBJ2-5; D may be TRBD1 (6 bases). Per germline, CDR1 SGHRS and CDR2 YFSETQ. This CDR3 has 15 residues. The ends were cut back, 9 bases at V and 1 base at J, with 19 bases in the middle. The CDR3 DNA follows: TGCGCCACAAAAACCGGGACAAGGACCCAAGAGACCCAGTACTTC. This sequence encodes CATKTGTRTQETQYF.

The chain has TRBV29-1 and TRBJ1-1; 8 positions agree with TRBD1. The germline V gene has CDR1 SQVTM and CDR2 ANQGSEA. The CDR3 covers 14 residues. With V trimmed by 5 bases and J by 1 base, 6 bases remained unmatched. The CDR3 DNA reads as TGCAGCGTTACTATGACAGGGGCGAACACTGAAGCTTTCTTT. Translation: CSVTMTGANTEAFF.